The sequence of this TCR beta chain was determined in a study of cytomegalovirus exposure and HLA in healthy donors. Trimming left V 0 bases short and J 6 bases short, with 16 bases between. The CDR3 spans 15 residues. CDR1 is SGHKS and CDR2 is YYEKEE in the germline V gene (reference sequence). The PCR used 60 Vbeta and 13 Jbeta primers. Using immunoSEQ multiplex PCR, the repertoire was profiled, and TCRdb retains in-frame clones only, with some absent. This repertoire shows 130,000 or so clones, 78% found once; its top ten account for about 1.5%. This clone was picked up a small number of times. What it binds is not known. Study-wide results and limits: TCR beta V segments were, for the most part, productive about 87% or about 30% of the time in an earlier analysis.

The source material was PBMCs. The TCR comes from a woman younger than 30 in good health and CMV-seronegative. The chain combines TRBV5-5 with TRBJ2-7, with D maybe TRBD2 (5 bases). In DNA form, the CDR3 reads TGTGCCAGCAGCTTGGCCGGACTCGACCCCTTCGAGCAGTACTTC. It is translated as CASSLAGLDPFEQYF. The whole variable domain, remainder taken from reference TRBV5-5 and TRBJ2-7, is DAGVTQSPTHLIKTRGQQVTLRCSPISGHKSVSWYQQVLGQGPQFIFQYYEKEERGRGNFPDRFSARQFPNYSSELNVNALLLGDSALYLCASSLAGLDPFEQYFGPGTRLTVT.